Presented here are 10 T cell receptor beta chains from one specimen sequenced in a study of blood T cell repertoires in COVID-19. Data came from immunoSEQ multiplex PCR; TCRdb stores just in-frame clones and leaves some out. The profile covers 200,000 to 250,000 clones, with 65% to 85% appearing a single time and 3% to 4% taken by the ten largest. The sequenced sample consisted of PBMCs or T cells enriched from blood (not recorded which). The receptors shown here come from a woman aged 55-69 years who had recovered from COVID-19.

The chain couples TRBV6-5 to TRBJ2-1, with 12 nucleotides matching TRBD2. The V segment lost 4 bases and the J segment 8 bases; nucleotides outside the gene matches: 9. The germline gives CDR1 MNHEY, CDR2 SVGAGI. The CDR3 is 16 residues long. The CDR3 DNA follows: TGTGCCAGCAGTTCGCCGACTAGCGGGAGAGATCATGAGCAGTTCTTC. The encoded protein is CASSSPTSGRDHEQFF.

As DNA, the CDR3 is TGTGCCAGCAGCCCCCGCGGACTAGGGAGCACAGATACGCAGTATTTT. Its translation: CASSPRGLGSTDTQYF. The V and J genes are TRBV7-2 and TRBJ2-3, with 7 bases fitting TRBD2. The CDR3 runs 16 residues. The V gene end was trimmed by 5 bases and the J gene end by 0 bases; junction bases not matched to a gene: 8. Germline values: CDR1 SGHTA, CDR2 FQGNSA.

In its sample, this clone was seen a few times. The chain is built from TRBV21-1 and TRBJ2-3; no check of the table's D call, TRBD2, against the DNA was made. TRBV21-1 is a pseudogene locus. The CDR3 totals 17 residues. The CDR3 sequence: CASSKGGLAGAQDTQYF. DNA for the CDR3: TGTGCCAGCAGCAAAGGTGGACTAGCGGGGGCACAGGATACGCAGTATTTT.

The gene calls are TRBV7-9 and TRBJ1-4, with 9 bases matching TRBD1. The CDR3 is 15 amino acids. Trimming took 5 bases from V and 8 from J; bases not matched to a gene: 9. Germline loops: CDR1 SEHNR, CDR2 FQNEAQ (reference sequence). CDR3 sequence: CASSPSTGGDEKLFF. The CDR3 DNA reads as TGTGCCAGCAGCCCTAGTACAGGGGGCGACGAAAAACTGTTTTTT.

This rearrangement joins TRBV10-2 to TRBJ2-2; TRBD1 agrees at 8 bases. CDR1 and CDR2 (germline): WSHSY, SAAADI. With 8 bases clipped from V and 5 bases from J, the junction kept 7 bases outside the gene matches. The CDR3 consists of 14 residues. The DNA for the CDR3 is TGCGCCAGCGTCGGGACAGGCCTAACCGGGGAGCTGTTTTTT. Amino acids: CASVGTGLTGELFF.

A few counts support this clone. J is TRBJ1-6 and V is TRBV6-6; 9 bases are a match to TRBD1. The CDR3 is made up of 16 amino acids. Losses at the gene ends were 5 bases for V and 10 bases for J; bases not matched to a gene: 12. CDR1 MNHNY and CDR2 SVGAGI come from the germline V gene (reference sequence). The CDR3 loop is CASSRSSGQGLSPLHF. Written as DNA, the CDR3 is TGTGCCAGCAGTCGATCTTCGGGACAGGGTTTGTCACCCCTCCACTTT.

A single count supports this clone. V and J are TRBV2 and TRBJ2-1; 9 bases fit TRBD2. The CDR3 is 15 amino acids. Germline V lookup: CDR1 SNHLY, CDR2 FYNNEI. V shed 3 bases, J shed 3 bases, and the junction held 3 bases outside the gene matches. DNA for the CDR3: TGTGCCAGCAGTGATGTGCGGGGGGGCTACAATGAGCAGTTCTTC. This gives the protein CASSDVRGGYNEQFF. The full variable domain, with the rest looked up from reference TRBV2 and TRBJ2-1, is EPEVTQTPSHQVTQMGQEVILRCVPISNHLYFYWYRQILGQKVEFLVSFYNNEISEKSEIFDDQFSVERPDGSNFTLKIRSTKLEDSAMYFCASSDVRGGYNEQFFGPGTRLTVL.

This clone was seen only a few times. In the same sample, other DNA sequences code for this CDR3. The gene calls are TRBV11-2 and TRBJ1-6; D may be TRBD1 (5 bases). The germline V gene encodes CDR1 SGHAT and CDR2 FQNNGV. This CDR3 contains 14 residues. V was clipped by 0 bases and J by 10 bases, with 10 bases between them. The CDR3 spells CASSLDPGISPLHF. CDR3 coding DNA: TGTGCCAGCAGCTTAGATCCAGGGATATCACCCCTCCACTTT.

V gene TRBV18 combines with J gene TRBJ1-1; a possible D gene is TRBD1 (5 bases). The CDR3 has 15 residues. CDR1 KGHSH and CDR2 LQKENI come from the germline V gene. The ends were cut back, 2 bases at V and 0 bases at J, with 10 bases in the middle. DNA for the CDR3: TGTGCCAGCTCACCAGCGCAGGGTCTGAACACTGAAGCTTTCTTT. As protein: CASSPAQGLNTEAFF.

V gene TRBV19 combines with J gene TRBJ1-5; D unresolved. Trimming took off 5 bases at V and 6 bases at J, with 8 bases between the two ends. Germline CDR1 LNHDA, CDR2 SQIVND (reference sequence). The CDR3 extends over 12 amino acids. The chain's CDR3 is CASSPVAQPQHF. In DNA form, the CDR3 reads TGTGCCAGTAGTCCAGTTGCTCAGCCCCAGCATTTT.